The 14 T cell receptor beta chains in this list originate from one sample, sequenced in a study of T cells in Graves' hyperthyroidism and ophthalmopathy. The source material, RNA transcripts, was used to amplify TCR beta CDR3 regions. RT-PCR in the first round (using the HTBI primer set) targeted the TCR CDR3. TCRdb independently ran MiXCR on the multiplex PCR reads; one entry per CDR3 protein. The data show some 720,000 distinct CDR3 sequences, about a sixth seen once. Specimen: blood. These receptors were taken from a man younger than 30 with Graves' hyperthyroidism.

A few counts support this clonotype. The V gene is TRBV20-1, the J gene TRBJ2-3, with TRBD2 matching 9 bases. The CDR3 sequence is 16 residues long. Germline CDR1 DFQATT, CDR2 SNEGSKA (reference sequence). Unmatched junction bases numbered 11, after V lost 6 bases and J lost 1 base. DNA of the CDR3: TGCAGTGCCTTGGGACTAGCCGCCAGGGGCACAGATACGCAGTATTTT. This translates into CSALGLAARGTDTQYF.

In its sample, this clonotype was seen many times. CDR3: CASGGLAGGPGTGELFF. The CDR3 DNA is TGTGCCAGCGGGGGGCTAGCGGGAGGGCCGGGCACCGGGGAGCTGTTTTTT. The V call is TRBV12-3 or TRBV12-4, the J call TRBJ2-2; 12 bases match TRBD2. The ends lost 8 bases at V and 4 bases at J; junction bases unmatched: 11. The CDR3 sequence is 17 residues long.

This clonotype was recorded a few times. CDR3: CASSQEGLSPYEQYF. CDR3 sequence (DNA): TGCGCCAGCAGCCAGGAAGGACTGTCCCCCTACGAGCAGTACTTC. The chain is built from TRBV4-1 and TRBJ2-7; D may be TRBD2 (5 bases). The CDR3 runs to 15 residues. The germline CDR1 and CDR2 sequences are MGHRA and YSYEKL. V lost 3 bases and J 2 bases, leaving 14 bases between the germline ends.

This clonotype showed up many times. The genes are TRBV13 and TRBJ2-7; 7 positions agree with TRBD1. Germline CDR1 and CDR2: PRHDT and FYEKMQ (reference sequence). The CDR3 runs to 16 residues. The V gene end was trimmed by 3 bases and the J gene end by 5 bases; junction bases not matched to a gene: 13. The CDR3 spells CASSLEAVGGNDEQYF. The DNA for the CDR3 is TGTGCCAGCAGCTTGGAGGCCGTAGGGGGCAACGACGAGCAGTACTTC.

The J gene is TRBJ1-3, the V gene TRBV6-1; D might be TRBD1 (5 bases). This CDR3 spans 15 amino acids. V gave up 6 bases and J gave up 0 bases, with 12 bases separating them. Germline loops: CDR1 MNHNS, CDR2 SASEGT. The CDR3 loop is CASRAGGVSGNTIYF. CDR3 sequence (DNA): TGTGCCAGCAGGGCGGGGGGAGTCTCTGGAAACACCATATATTTT.

Ten or more counts support this clonotype. The genes are TRBV2 and TRBJ2-7; 9 bases agree with TRBD1. The CDR3 spans 14 residues. In germline, CDR1 is SNHLY, CDR2 FYNNEI. After removal of 3 bases from V and 5 bases from J, the junction contained 5 bases not matched to a gene. CDR3 DNA sequence: TGTGCCAGCAGTGAGGGGACAGGGAACCACGAGCAGTACTTC. Amino acids: CASSEGTGNHEQYF.

The V and J genes are TRBV28 and TRBJ2-1; possibly TRBD2 for D (5 bases). The CDR3 sequence is 14 residues long. The germline CDR1 and CDR2 sequences are MDHEN and SYDVKM. V was pared by 5 bases and J by 7 bases, with 15 bases between. The CDR3 region is CASSLAGYTNEQFF. The CDR3 DNA reads as TGTGCCAGCAGTCTCGCGGGTTACACGAATGAGCAGTTCTTC.

This clonotype was recorded a few times. The chain recombines TRBV18 with TRBJ1-3; D call uncertain. V was pared by 4 bases and J by 0 bases, with 7 bases between. The germline V gene has CDR1 KGHSH and CDR2 LQKENI. The CDR3 totals 14 residues. CDR3 residues: CASSQADSGNTIYF. CDR3 DNA sequence: TGTGCCAGCTCACAGGCGGACTCTGGAAACACCATATATTTT.

This clonotype has more than one count but fewer than ten. The genes are TRBV10-3 and TRBJ2-2, with 8 bases fitting TRBD2. V shed 6 bases, J shed 0 bases, and the junction held 12 bases outside the gene matches. The length of the CDR3 is 18 residues. Germline V CDR1 and CDR2: ENHRY, SYGVKD. The CDR3, as DNA: TGTGCCATCAGCCAGAGTCATACGGGAGGGGCGAACACCGGGGAGCTGTTTTTT. Its translation: CAISQSHTGGANTGELFF.

The table lists this clonotype with many counts. The rearrangement links TRBV18 to TRBJ2-2; D is undetermined. V lost 8 bases, J lost 5 bases, and 9 bases lay in between. Looked up from germline, CDR1 is KGHSH and CDR2 is LQKENI. The CDR3 has 12 amino acids. The CDR3 loop is CASSPPTGELFF. CDR3 DNA: TGTGCCAGCAGCCCACCTACCGGGGAGCTGTTTTTT.

This clonotype came up a few times. This chain connects TRBV7-2 to TRBJ2-7; D is uncertain. Per germline, CDR1 SGHTA and CDR2 FQGNSA. The CDR3 has 15 amino acids. The V end was cut by 1 base, the J end by 0 bases, with 10 bases between. The CDR3 bases are TGTGCCAGCAGCTTAGTTCCAGGCGACTCCTACGAGCAGTACTTC. Translation: CASSLVPGDSYEQYF.

This clonotype was seen only a few times. The chain uses TRBV28 and TRBJ1-2; the D is unclear. CDR3 length equals 14 residues. CDR1 and CDR2 from the germline V gene are MDHEN and SYDVKM. V was trimmed by 5 bases and J by 8 bases, leaving 18 bases between them. The CDR3 DNA is TGTGCCAGCAGTCCTGTGGGGAGTCGGCGAGGCTACACCTTC. This encodes CASSPVGSRRGYTF.

The chain uses TRBV28 and TRBJ1-2; D may be TRBD1 (5 bases). The CDR3 is made up of 15 amino acids. The V gene lost 5 bases and the J gene lost 2 bases, with 15 bases spanning the gap. The germline gives CDR1 MDHEN, CDR2 SYDVKM. Written as DNA, the CDR3 is TGTGCCAGCAGTGAGACCGGGGCGTTAAACTATGGCTACACCTTC. It translates to CASSETGALNYGYTF.

This clonotype was seen a few times. This rearrangement joins TRBV5-1 to TRBJ1-2, with 9 bases fitting TRBD1. V shed 9 bases, J shed 8 bases, and the junction held 14 bases outside the gene matches. Germline lookup yields CDR1 SGHRS and CDR2 YFSETQ. This CDR3 has 14 amino acids. The CDR3 sequence: CATSHRGPDEGYTF. CDR3 nucleotides: TGCGCCACCTCCCACAGGGGGCCGGATGAGGGCTACACCTTC. Variable domain in full (rest from reference TRBV5-1 and TRBJ1-2): KAGVTQTPRYLIKTRGQQVTLSCSPISGHRSVSWYQQTPGQGLQFLFEYFSETQRNKGNFPGRFSGRQFSNSRSEMNVSTLELGDSALYLCATSHRGPDEGYTFGSGTRLTVV.